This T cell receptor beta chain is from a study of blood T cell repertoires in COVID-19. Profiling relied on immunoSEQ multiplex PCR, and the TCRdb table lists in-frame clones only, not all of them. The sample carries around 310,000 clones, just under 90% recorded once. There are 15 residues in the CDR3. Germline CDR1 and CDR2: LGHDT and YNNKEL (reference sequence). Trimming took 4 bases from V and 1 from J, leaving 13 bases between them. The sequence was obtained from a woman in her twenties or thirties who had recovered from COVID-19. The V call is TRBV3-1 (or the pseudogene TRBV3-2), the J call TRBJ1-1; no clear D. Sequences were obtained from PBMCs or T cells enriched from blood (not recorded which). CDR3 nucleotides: TGTGCCAGCAGCCTCTATCGAGAGGGGAACACTGAAGCTTTCTTT. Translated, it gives CASSLYREGNTEAFF.